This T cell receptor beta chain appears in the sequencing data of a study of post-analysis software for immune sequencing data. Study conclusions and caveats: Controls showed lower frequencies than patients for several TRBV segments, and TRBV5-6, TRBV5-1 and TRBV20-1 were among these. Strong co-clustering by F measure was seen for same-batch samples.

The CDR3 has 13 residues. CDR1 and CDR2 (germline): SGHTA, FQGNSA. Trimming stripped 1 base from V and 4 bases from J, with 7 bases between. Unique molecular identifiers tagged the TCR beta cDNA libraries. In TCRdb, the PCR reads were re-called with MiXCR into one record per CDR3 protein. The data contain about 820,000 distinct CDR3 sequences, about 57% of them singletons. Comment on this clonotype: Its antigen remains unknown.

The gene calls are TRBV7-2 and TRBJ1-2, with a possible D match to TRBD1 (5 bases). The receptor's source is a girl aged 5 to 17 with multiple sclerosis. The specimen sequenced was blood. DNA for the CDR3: TGTGCCAGCAGCTTAGTCAGGGCCTATGGCTACACCTTC. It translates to CASSLVRAYGYTF.